What follows are 3 T cell receptor beta chains derived from one specimen sequenced in a study of Graves' ophthalmopathy and Graves' hyperthyroidism listed by TCRdb under 2018. TCRdb records Illumina HiSeq 2000 as the sequencer. TCR beta CDR3 regions were amplified from RNA transcripts for repertoire sequencing. The first round was an RT-PCR using HTBI primers with the Qiagen OneStep RT-PCR kit, and this first round was followed by a second-round multiplex PCR, then size selection and purification. The public reads were quality trimmed at Q25 with fastp and then assembled into clones with MiXCR by TCRdb, keeping productive beta chains. Each CDR3 protein appears once, grouped with its most common genes and DNA. Here the sample has about 210,000 distinct CDR3 sequences; approximately 29% occur a single time. The top ten hold about 8.2% of the sample. The sequencing sample was made of peripheral blood. All receptors come from a man in his forties or fifties with Graves' ophthalmopathy. Donor details come from another sample of the same person, matched by shared clones.

The count of this clonotype is one. The chain combines TRBV12-3 or TRBV12-4 with TRBJ1-5; TRBD1 is a possible D gene (5 bases). V lost 6 bases and J lost 6, with 15 bases in between. This CDR3 has 14 amino acids. CDR3 in DNA: TGTGCCAGCAGCCCCACGGGGGGAGGTCAGCCCCAGCATTTT. Its protein product is CASSPTGGGQPQHF.

The V gene is TRBV7-8, the J gene TRBJ2-7; the D is unclear. The germline CDR1 and CDR2 sequences are SGHVS and FQNEAQ. This CDR3 spans 14 amino acids. Trimming left V 3 bases short and J 0 bases short, with 9 bases between. The CDR3, as DNA: TGTGCCAGCAGCTTTGGGTGGAGCTCCTACGAGCAGTACTTC. Translating it yields CASSFGWSSYEQYF. The full variable domain, rest sourced from reference TRBV7-8 and TRBJ2-7, is GAGVSQSPRYKVAKRGQDVALRCDPISGHVSLFWYQQALGQGPEFLTYFQNEAQLDKSGLPSDRFFAERPEGSVSTLKIQRTQQEDSAVYLCASSFGWSSYEQYFGPGTRLTVT.

With regard to this clonotype: A much bigger clone sits one base away, suggesting this may be a read error. The V and J genes are TRBV7-2 and TRBJ2-5; D gene ambiguous. Trimming stripped 4 bases from V and 7 bases from J, with 16 bases between. CDR1 and CDR2 from the germline V gene are SGHTA and FQGNSA. The CDR3 contains 14 residues. The CDR3 here is CASSSQAYAGTQYF. The CDR3 coding sequence is TGTGCCAGCAGCTCTCAGGCGTACGCAGGGACCCAGTACTTC.